Listed here are 27 T cell receptor beta chains from one sample, sequenced in a study of Ad26.COV2.S vaccination and SARS-CoV-2 variants. The repertoire was sequenced with immunoSEQ multiplex PCR; TCRdb's copy has only in-frame clones and lacks some. The sample has under 600,000 clones, 89% seen once. As for treatment: about 20 received Ad26.COV2.S at low or high dose, single or two shots; 5 received placebo; per-sample allocation not given. Following the first vaccine or placebo injection, samples were taken on day 63. Specimen: peripheral blood, collected in a trial of Ad26.COV2.S vaccine versus placebo. These receptors were obtained from a person between 18 and 65 years old who received the Ad26.COV2.S COVID-19 vaccine or a placebo.

This rearrangement joins TRBV28 to TRBJ1-2; tentative D call: TRBD1 (5 bases). Germline values: CDR1 MDHEN, CDR2 SYDVKM. V lost 11 bases to trimming and J lost 4 bases, with 17 bases between them. The length of the CDR3 is 13 residues. This CDR3 is CAVHSGGRYGYTF. The CDR3 DNA follows: TGTGCCGTGCACAGCGGGGGACGCTATGGCTACACCTTC.

The CDR3 protein is CASKDSYLETQYF. The CDR3 region has the DNA TGTGCCAGCAAGGACAGTTATCTAGAGACCCAGTACTTC. V usage is TRBV2 and J usage is TRBJ2-5; tentative D call: TRBD1 (6 bases). The CDR3 contains 13 residues. The V gene lost 7 bases and the J gene lost 4 bases, with 13 bases spanning the gap. Germline V gene lookup returns CDR1 SNHLY and CDR2 FYNNEI. Full variable domain (rest looked up from reference TRBV2 and TRBJ2-5): EPEVTQTPSHQVTQMGQEVILRCVPISNHLYFYWYRQILGQKVEFLVSFYNNEISEKSEIFDDQFSVERPDGSNFTLKIRSTKLEDSAMYFCASKDSYLETQYFGPGTRLLVL.

The chain has TRBV13 and TRBJ2-1, with 10 positions matching TRBD2. The CDR3 runs 17 residues. With V trimmed by 2 bases and J by 3 bases, 7 bases remained unmatched. Germline CDR1 PRHDT, CDR2 FYEKMQ (reference sequence). The CDR3 loop reads CASSLFPSGGYYNEQFF. The CDR3 nucleotides read TGTGCCAGCAGCTTATTCCCTAGCGGGGGTTACTACAATGAGCAGTTCTTC. Looking up the rest from reference TRBV13 and TRBJ2-1 gives the full variable domain: AAGVIQSPRHLIKEKRETATLKCYPIPRHDTVYWYQQGPGQDPQFLISFYEKMQSDKGSIPDRFSAQQFSDYHSELNMSSLELGDSALYFCASSLFPSGGYYNEQFFGPGTRLTVL.

V usage is TRBV19 and J usage is TRBJ2-7; TRBD1 matches 8 bases. CDR3 length: 13 residues. Losses at the gene ends were 4 bases for V and 6 bases for J; bases not matched to a gene: 5. The germline V gene encodes CDR1 LNHDA and CDR2 SQIVND (reference sequence). CDR3 sequence: CASSTGGLGEQYF. CDR3 coding DNA: TGTGCCAGTAGTACAGGGGGCCTAGGCGAGCAGTACTTC. The full variable domain, its missing parts supplied by reference TRBV19 and TRBJ2-7, is DGGITQSPKYLFRKEGQNVTLSCEQNLNHDAMYWYRQDPGQGLRLIYYSQIVNDFQKGDIAEGYSVSREKKESFPLTVTSAQKNPTAFYLCASSTGGLGEQYFGPGTRLTVT.

This clone has a handful of counts. The chain links TRBV3-1 (or the pseudogene TRBV3-2) to TRBJ2-7; D uncertain. Trimming took off 1 base at V and 7 bases at J, with 5 bases between the two ends. Germline V gene lookup returns CDR1 LGHDT and CDR2 YNNKEL (reference sequence). The CDR3 runs 11 residues. The CDR3 DNA follows: TGTGCCAGCAGCCAAGGCCAGGAGCAGTACTTC. This encodes CASSQGQEQYF.

The chain uses TRBV7-3 and TRBJ1-5; unclear D gene. V lost 1 base and J 2 bases, leaving 12 bases between the germline ends. Germline loops: CDR1 SGHTA, CDR2 FQGTGA. The CDR3 loop spans 16 amino acids. Here the CDR3 reads CASSLIYSGCNQPQHF. The CDR3 coding sequence is TGTGCCAGCAGCTTAATTTATTCGGGTTGCAATCAGCCCCAGCATTTT.

The chain couples TRBV28 to TRBJ1-2; D gene uncertain. Trimming left V 3 bases short and J 4 bases short, with 12 bases between. The CDR3 extends over 14 amino acids. Per germline, CDR1 MDHEN and CDR2 SYDVKM. The CDR3 protein is CASSFQWEVYGYTF. CDR3 coding DNA: TGTGCCAGCAGTTTTCAGTGGGAAGTCTATGGCTACACCTTC.

This chain joins TRBV11-3 and TRBJ2-2; D remains ambiguous. The germline V gene encodes CDR1 SGHNT and CDR2 YENEEA. The CDR3 is 16 amino acids. Trimming shortened V by 1 base and J by 6 bases, and 15 bases separated the two germline ends. The CDR3 protein is CASSLGGDLAAGELFF. The CDR3 nucleotides are TGTGCCAGCAGCTTAGGAGGAGACTTGGCGGCCGGGGAGCTGTTTTTT.

V and J are TRBV7-9 and TRBJ2-2, with a tentative D call TRBD2 (6 bases). Germline assignment: CDR1 SEHNR and CDR2 FQNEAQ (reference sequence). The CDR3 runs to 15 residues. V dropped 5 bases and J dropped 6 bases, with 16 bases sitting between them. Here the CDR3 reads CASSPRSGSPGELFF. DNA for the CDR3: TGTGCCAGCAGCCCGAGGTCCGGGAGTCCCGGGGAGCTGTTTTTT.

V usage is TRBV4-1 and J usage is TRBJ1-4; weak D call: TRBD1 (5 bases). V lost 0 bases and J 7 bases, leaving 9 bases between the germline ends. This CDR3 spans 14 amino acids. Germline CDR1 MGHRA, CDR2 YSYEKL. The CDR3 spells CASSQEGVAEKLFF. CDR3 coding DNA: TGCGCCAGCAGCCAAGAAGGGGTGGCTGAAAAACTGTTTTTT.

This chain links TRBV7-9 with TRBJ2-3; TRBD2 matches at 16 bases. Germline assignment: CDR1 SEHNR and CDR2 FQNEAQ (reference sequence). Trimming took 5 bases from V and 6 from J; bases not matched to a gene: 5. CDR3 length: 16 residues. The CDR3 reads CASSTGTSGGADTQYF. The DNA for the CDR3 is TGTGCCAGCAGCACCGGGACTAGCGGGGGGGCGGATACGCAGTATTTT.

J is TRBJ1-1 and V is TRBV4-2; TRBD1 matches at 9 bases. CDR1 is LGHNA and CDR2 is YNFKEQ in the germline V gene. V lost 4 bases, J lost 5 bases, and 8 bases stayed unmatched. The CDR3 contains 15 residues. CDR3: CASSPADRGRTEAFF. For the CDR3, the DNA is TGTGCCAGCAGCCCCGCCGACAGGGGGAGAACTGAAGCTTTCTTT.

This chain uses TRBV7-2 with TRBJ2-5, with a possible D match to TRBD1 (5 bases). The V and J ends lost 2 bases and 5 bases respectively, with 12 bases between them. The CDR3 totals 14 residues. The germline V gene encodes CDR1 SGHTA and CDR2 FQGNSA. The CDR3, as DNA: TGTGCCAGCAGCTTATCAGGGATGCGGGAGACCCAGTACTTC. Protein product: CASSLSGMRETQYF.

This clone showed up just once. V is TRBV5-1 and J is TRBJ2-5; no firm D call. Germline assignment: CDR1 SGHRS and CDR2 YFSETQ. CDR3 length: 14 residues. V gave up 2 bases and J gave up 2 bases, with 10 bases separating them. The CDR3 sequence is CASSFSLPQETQYF. The DNA of the CDR3 is TGCGCCAGCAGCTTCTCTCTCCCACAAGAGACCCAGTACTTC.

The chain couples TRBV9 to TRBJ2-2; TRBD1 matches at 8 bases. Per germline, CDR1 SGDLS and CDR2 YYNGEE. This CDR3 has 18 amino acids. V trimming: 0 bases; J trimming: 6 bases; junction bases outside the gene matches: 13. The CDR3 DNA sequence: TGTGCCAGCAGCGTAGAGTTTATGTCAGGGGGCCGCGCCGGGGAGCTGTTTTTT. It specifies CASSVEFMSGGRAGELFF.

This chain uses TRBV19 with TRBJ2-1; a possible D gene is TRBD1 (6 bases). Germline lookup yields CDR1 LNHDA and CDR2 SQIVND (reference sequence). The CDR3 is made up of 16 amino acids. Trimming removed 4 bases at V and 5 bases at J, with 18 bases between. DNA of the CDR3: TGTGCCAGTAGTACTCACCTACAGGGCCGGGACAATGAGCAGTTCTTC. Translation gives CASSTHLQGRDNEQFF.

In its sample, this clone was seen once. V and J are TRBV6-2 or TRBV6-3 and TRBJ2-3; TRBD1 agrees at 9 bases. The CDR3 runs 20 residues. The germline V gene has CDR1 MNHEY and CDR2 SVGEGT. Trimming at V came to 6 bases and at J to 0 bases, leaving 19 bases not matched to a gene. As DNA, the CDR3 is TGTGCCAGCAGCCCCGTAGGAGGACAGGGGTACGGGGGGAGCACAGATACGCAGTATTTT. It codes for CASSPVGGQGYGGSTDTQYF.

The chain is built from TRBV28 and TRBJ2-5; 8 nucleotides align to TRBD1. Germline lookup yields CDR1 MDHEN and CDR2 SYDVKM. Germline trimming cut 9 bases from V and 1 base from J; bases unmatched to any gene: 4. The CDR3 spans 13 residues. The CDR3 DNA follows: TGTGCCAGTCACAGGGGGTTCCAAGAGACCCAGTACTTC. Translating gives CASHRGFQETQYF.

The rearrangement links TRBV7-9 to TRBJ1-6; D unclear. This CDR3 comprises 14 residues. CDR1 is SEHNR and CDR2 is FQNEAQ in the germline V gene (reference sequence). Trimming removed 2 bases from V and 10 bases from J, with 12 bases in between. CDR3 region: CASSLTRERSPLHF. For the CDR3, the DNA is TGTGCCAGCAGCTTAACAAGGGAACGCTCACCCCTCCACTTT. Complete variable domain (other parts from reference TRBV7-9 and TRBJ1-6): DTGVSQNPRHKITKRGQNVTFRCDPISEHNRLYWYRQTLGQGPEFLTYFQNEAQLEKSRLLSDRFSAERPKGSFSTLEIQRTEQGDSAMYLCASSLTRERSPLHFGNGTRLTVT.

The chain couples TRBV4-3 to TRBJ1-6, with 8 bases matching TRBD1. Germline V gene sequence: CDR1 LGHNA, CDR2 YSLEER. The CDR3 runs 19 residues. The V gene end was trimmed by 0 bases and the J gene end by 0 bases; junction bases not matched to a gene: 7. The CDR3 here is CASSQEYQGASSYNSPLHF. For the CDR3, the DNA is TGCGCCAGCAGCCAAGAATACCAGGGGGCGAGCTCCTATAATTCACCCCTCCACTTT.

The rearrangement uses TRBV7-3 and TRBJ1-2; D not resolved. Looked up from germline, CDR1 is SGHTA and CDR2 is FQGTGA. This CDR3 comprises 16 residues. Trimming pared 4 bases from V and 8 bases from J, leaving 23 bases between. DNA of the CDR3: TGTGCCAGCAGCTCAAACCCCGGGCCCTACGGAGGGGGCTACACCTTC. This translates into CASSSNPGPYGGGYTF.

Only one count was recorded for this clone. V usage is TRBV5-6 and J usage is TRBJ1-5, with 9 bases aligning to TRBD1. With 4 bases clipped from V and 0 bases from J, the junction kept 11 bases outside the gene matches. Germline CDR1 is SGHDT and CDR2 is YYEEEE. This CDR3 has 18 residues. The DNA of the CDR3 is TGTGCCAGCAGCGCACCAGATGAACAGGGGGCTAGCAATCAGCCCCAGCATTTT. Amino acid sequence: CASSAPDEQGASNQPQHF.

This CDR3 reads CASSYGAGNQPQHF. CDR3 bases: TGTGCCAGCAGTTACGGAGCAGGCAATCAGCCCCAGCATTTT. The chain uses TRBV6-5 and TRBJ1-5; the D is unclear. The V end was cut by 2 bases, the J end by 2 bases, with 7 bases between. The germline V gene has CDR1 MNHEY and CDR2 SVGAGI. This CDR3 is 14 amino acids long.

The rearrangement uses TRBV7-2 and TRBJ2-2; D is possibly TRBD1 or TRBD2 (5 bases each). The V end was cut by 5 bases, the J end by 7 bases, with 20 bases between. This CDR3 is 16 amino acids long. In germline, CDR1 is SGHTA, CDR2 FQGNSA. The CDR3 DNA sequence: TGTGCCAGCAGCCCCACCCGGGGCCGTGGTGGCGGGGAGCTGTTTTTT. It is translated as CASSPTRGRGGGELFF.

V usage is TRBV18 and J usage is TRBJ1-6; D call uncertain. Trimming took off 3 bases at V and 0 bases at J, with 12 bases between the two ends. CDR1 and CDR2 from the germline V gene are KGHSH and LQKENI. This CDR3 contains 17 residues. The DNA of the CDR3 is TGTGCCAGCTCACCGTACTCCGAAAGCTCCTATAATTCACCCCTCCACTTT. It encodes CASSPYSESSYNSPLHF.

This rearrangement joins TRBV6-2 or TRBV6-3 to TRBJ2-6, with D perhaps matching TRBD1 (5 bases). The germline CDR1 and CDR2 sequences are MNHEY and SVGEGT. The V end was cut by 5 bases, the J end by 0 bases, with 17 bases between. This CDR3 region has 18 residues. CDR3 in DNA: TGTGCCAGCAGTACCCCAGGACATGATACCTCTGGGGCCAACGTCCTGACTTTC. It yields the protein CASSTPGHDTSGANVLTF.

The chain links TRBV25-1 to TRBJ2-1; the D is unclear. Germline CDR1 and CDR2: MGHDK and SYGVNS. The CDR3 runs to 18 residues. V lost 7 bases and J lost 9, with 31 bases in between. The CDR3 DNA reads TGTGCCAGCATAGGAAGAATGGGGTTTAGAAACCTCCTGGGTGAGCAGTTCTTC. Its translation is CASIGRMGFRNLLGEQFF.